What follows is one T cell receptor beta chain and its context. No antigen is known for it. J lost 6 bases, V lost 0 bases, and 4 bases had no gene match. Germline lookup yields CDR1 SGDLS and CDR2 YYNGEE. The CDR3 contains 14 residues. The data belong to a study of T-cell memory formation after mild COVID-19. Study at large: The two donors had largely donor-specific TCR clusters.

Constant-segment primers were used for 5'RACE, and the resulting TCR alpha and TCR beta cDNA libraries carried sample barcodes and UMIs. TCRdb re-called the 5' RACE reads through MiXCR, storing one row per CDR3 protein. The data contain 170,000 or so distinct CDR3 sequences, around a fifth of them singletons. Findings of the study overall: Clones shrinking from day 15 to 85 showed even CD4/CD8 mixes; later expanders tilted CD4+.

The chain uses TRBV9 and TRBJ2-7; TRBD1 aligns across 9 bases. The sample taken for sequencing was PBMCs or a T cell subset sorted from them (not recorded which). The receptor was derived from an adult woman who had mild COVID-19 (a few samples of this study predate the infection). Cell type and time point are not known. CDR3 in amino acids: CASSVGLQGAEQYF. DNA for the CDR3: TGTGCCAGCAGCGTAGGGTTACAGGGGGCCGAGCAGTACTTC.